A single sample gave rise to the 4 T cell receptor beta chains below, sequenced in a study of T cell repertoires in cytomegalovirus infection. From the reads, TCRdb called clonotypes with MiXCR, one entry per CDR3 protein. The sample gives 110,000 to 150,000 distinct CDR3 sequences, about 6.5% of which show up once; roughly 18% is in the top ten. What was sequenced was PBMCs. These receptors were collected from a human donor in good health (CMV status not recorded). Some clones in this sample may be carry-over from other donors' samples.

This clonotype has at least ten counts. The chain uses TRBV12-3 or TRBV12-4 and TRBJ1-4; D is uncertain. There are 13 residues in the CDR3. The V end was cut by 3 bases, the J end by 7 bases, with 9 bases between. CDR3 sequence (DNA): TGTGCCAGCAGTTTCCAGGCGGGTGAAAAACTGTTTTTT. It is translated as CASSFQAGEKLFF.

This clonotype was picked up many times. The CDR3, as DNA: TGTGCCAGCAGCTTACCATCCGGGGGGACCCCAACTAACTATGGCTACACCTTC. Protein product: CASSLPSGGTPTNYGYTF. The J gene is TRBJ1-2, the V gene TRBV7-2, with a possible D match to TRBD1 (5 bases). The germline V gene encodes CDR1 SGHTA and CDR2 FQGNSA. Trimming took off 2 bases at V and 0 bases at J, with 19 bases between the two ends. The CDR3 runs 18 residues. Filled out from reference TRBV7-2 and TRBJ1-2, the complete variable domain reads GAGVSQSPSNKVTEKGKDVELRCDPISGHTALYWYRQSLGQGLEFLIYFQGNSAPDKSGLPSDRFSAERTGGSVSTLTIQRTQQEDSAVYLCASSLPSGGTPTNYGYTFGSGTRLTVV.

This clonotype occurred many times. DNA for the CDR3: TGTGCCAGCAGCTTGACGGGGGGAGCGGACACTGAAGCTTTCTTT. Protein sequence: CASSLTGGADTEAFF. The chain is built from TRBV7-3 and TRBJ1-1; D may be TRBD1 (5 bases). This CDR3 region has 15 residues. Germline V gene sequence: CDR1 SGHTA, CDR2 FQGTGA. The V gene lost 3 bases and the J gene lost 3 bases, with 14 bases spanning the gap.

This clonotype was seen a few times. This chain links TRBV27 with TRBJ1-5, with D possibly matching TRBD1 (5 bases). The CDR3 contains 14 residues. The germline CDR1 and CDR2 sequences are MNHEY and SMNVEV (reference sequence). V shed 2 bases and J shed 5 bases, with 10 bases lying between them. CDR3 DNA sequence: TGTGCCAGCAGTTTAGAGGGGAACGATCAGCCCCAGCATTTT. Amino acids: CASSLEGNDQPQHF.